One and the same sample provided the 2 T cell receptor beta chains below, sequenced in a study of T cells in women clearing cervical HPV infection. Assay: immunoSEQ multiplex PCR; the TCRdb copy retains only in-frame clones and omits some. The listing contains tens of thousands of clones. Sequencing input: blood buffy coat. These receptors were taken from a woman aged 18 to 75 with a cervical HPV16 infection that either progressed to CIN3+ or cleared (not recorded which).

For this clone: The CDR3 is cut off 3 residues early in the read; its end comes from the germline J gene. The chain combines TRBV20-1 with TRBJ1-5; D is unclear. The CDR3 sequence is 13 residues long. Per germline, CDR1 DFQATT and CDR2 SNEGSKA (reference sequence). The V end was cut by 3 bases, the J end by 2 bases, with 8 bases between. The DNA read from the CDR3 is TGCAGTGCTAGTCCGCCAGGCAATCAGCCC. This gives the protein CSASPPGNQP. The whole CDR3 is CSASPPGNQPQHF.

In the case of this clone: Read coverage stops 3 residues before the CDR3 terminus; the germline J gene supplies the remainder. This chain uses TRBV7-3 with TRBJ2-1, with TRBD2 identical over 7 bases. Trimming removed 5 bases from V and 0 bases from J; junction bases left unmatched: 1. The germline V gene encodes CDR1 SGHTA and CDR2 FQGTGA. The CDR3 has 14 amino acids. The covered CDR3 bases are TGTGCCAGCAGCCCTAGCGGCTCCTACAATGAG. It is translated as CASSPSGSYNE. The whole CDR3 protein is CASSPSGSYNEQFF.